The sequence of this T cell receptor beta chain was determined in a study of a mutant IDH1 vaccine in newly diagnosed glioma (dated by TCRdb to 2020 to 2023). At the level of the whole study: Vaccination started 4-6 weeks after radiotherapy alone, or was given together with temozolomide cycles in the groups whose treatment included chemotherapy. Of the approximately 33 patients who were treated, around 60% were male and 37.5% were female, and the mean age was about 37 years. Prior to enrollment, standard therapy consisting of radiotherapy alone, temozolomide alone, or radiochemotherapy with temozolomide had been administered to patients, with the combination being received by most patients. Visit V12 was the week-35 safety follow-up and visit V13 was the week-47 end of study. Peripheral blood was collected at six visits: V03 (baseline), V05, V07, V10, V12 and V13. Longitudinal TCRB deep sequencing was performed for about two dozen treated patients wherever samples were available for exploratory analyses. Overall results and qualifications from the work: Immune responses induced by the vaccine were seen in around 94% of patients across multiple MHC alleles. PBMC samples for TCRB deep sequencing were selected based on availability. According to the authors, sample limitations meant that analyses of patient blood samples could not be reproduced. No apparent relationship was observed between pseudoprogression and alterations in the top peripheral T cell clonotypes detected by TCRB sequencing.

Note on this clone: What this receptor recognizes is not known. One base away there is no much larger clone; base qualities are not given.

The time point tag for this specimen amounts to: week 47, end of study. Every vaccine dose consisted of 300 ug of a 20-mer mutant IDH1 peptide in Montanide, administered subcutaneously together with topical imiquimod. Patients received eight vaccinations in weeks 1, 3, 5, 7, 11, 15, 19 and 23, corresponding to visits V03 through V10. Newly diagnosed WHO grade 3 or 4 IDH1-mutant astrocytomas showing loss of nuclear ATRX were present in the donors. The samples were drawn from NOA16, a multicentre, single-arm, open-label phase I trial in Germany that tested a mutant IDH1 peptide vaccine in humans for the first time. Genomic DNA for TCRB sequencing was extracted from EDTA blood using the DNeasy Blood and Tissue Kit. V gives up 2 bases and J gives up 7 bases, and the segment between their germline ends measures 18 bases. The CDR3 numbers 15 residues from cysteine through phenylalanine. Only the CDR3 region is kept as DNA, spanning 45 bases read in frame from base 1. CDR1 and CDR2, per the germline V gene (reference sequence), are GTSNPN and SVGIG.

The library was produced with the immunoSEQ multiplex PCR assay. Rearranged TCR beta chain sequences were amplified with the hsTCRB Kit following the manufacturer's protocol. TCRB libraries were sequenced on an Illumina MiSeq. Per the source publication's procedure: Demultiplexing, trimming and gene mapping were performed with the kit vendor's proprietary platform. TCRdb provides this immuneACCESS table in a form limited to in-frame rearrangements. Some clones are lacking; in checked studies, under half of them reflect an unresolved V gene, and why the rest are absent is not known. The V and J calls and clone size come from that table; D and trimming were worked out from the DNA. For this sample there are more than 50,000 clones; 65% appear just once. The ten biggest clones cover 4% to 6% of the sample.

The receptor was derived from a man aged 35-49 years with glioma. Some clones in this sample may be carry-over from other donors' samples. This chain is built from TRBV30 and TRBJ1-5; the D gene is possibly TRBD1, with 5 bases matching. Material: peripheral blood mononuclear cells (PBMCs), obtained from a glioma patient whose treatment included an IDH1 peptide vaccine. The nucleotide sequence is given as TGTGCCTGGAGTCTCCGGGACGGCCTGGGACAGCCCCAGCATTTT. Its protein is CAWSLRDGLGQPQHF.